Listed here is a single T cell receptor (beta chain). Its specificity is not known. Measured with immunoSEQ multiplex PCR; TCRdb has only the in-frame clones, and not every one. The sample yields about 1,800,000 clones, about 95% seen once. Only CD45RO-negative cells positively selected for CCR7 counted as naive CD8 cells, so terminally differentiated effector memory CD45RA+ cells were excluded. The data stem from a study of shared clonotypes between healthy human individuals. Study-wide findings and caveats: Some naive CD4 clonotypes, about 5.5%, turned up in common across several donors. Researchers found naive subsets generally carried larger estimated richness than memory subsets.

The receptor was isolated from a man between 18 and 35 years old in good health. Sequenced: naive CD8+ T cells sorted from blood.

The CDR3 DNA follows: TGTGCCAGCAGCTTAGGGTTTGAGAACTACTACGAGCAGTACTTC. This gives the protein CASSLGFENYYEQYF. This chain uses TRBV13 with TRBJ2-7; D not resolved. The CDR3 totals 15 residues. CDR1 PRHDT and CDR2 FYEKMQ come from the germline V gene (reference sequence). V lost 0 bases and J lost 3, with 12 bases in between.